This T cell receptor beta chain was profiled in a study of blood T cell repertoires in COVID-19. CDR1 MNHEY and CDR2 SVGEGT come from the germline V gene. The CDR3 extends over 15 amino acids. Germline trimming cut 2 bases from V and 7 bases from J; bases unmatched to any gene: 5. Study processing details: Reference gene primer amplification gave estimated nucleated cell counts. Assay: immunoSEQ multiplex PCR; the TCRdb copy retains only in-frame clones and omits some. That table furnishes V, J and clone size, whereas the DNA furnished D and trimming. This table has some 150,000 clones, approximately 84% appearing once.

The chain recombines TRBV6-2 or TRBV6-3 with TRBJ1-5; 10 bases agree with TRBD1. The sequenced sample was peripheral blood. The clonotype was recovered from a man aged 40-55 years with acute or convalescent COVID-19. CDR3 loop: CASSYGTGAWQPQHF. In DNA, the CDR3 is TGTGCCAGCAGTTACGGGACAGGGGCATGGCAGCCCCAGCATTTT.